This T cell receptor beta chain derives from a study of CD4 T cells in relation to SARS-CoV-2 and coronaviruses. The CDR3 length is 14 residues. The V end lost 3 bases, the J end lost 0 bases, and 7 bases lay between the germline ends. Per the germline V gene, CDR1 is LGHDT and CDR2 is YNNKEL (reference sequence). Profiling relied on immunoSEQ multiplex PCR, and the TCRdb table lists in-frame clones only, not all of them. The sample consists of tens of thousands of clones, over 65% of them appearing once. This clone has just a few counts. The antigen remains undetermined. The unexposed donors gave CD4+ T cells in about 2011-2019, prior to COVID-19. Isolation of CD4+ T cells took place after 10 days in culture. Cells permitting, SARS-CoV-2 S/N and four cold-coronavirus spikes were tested on unexposed-donor CD4+ T cells.

The chain recombines TRBV3-1 (or the pseudogene TRBV3-2) with TRBJ2-3; possibly TRBD2 for D (5 bases). The TCR originated in a human donor in good health. The material sequenced was CD4+ T cells from PBMCs, cultured in vitro. The CDR3 DNA follows: TGTGCCAGCAGCCAGCGGACTAGCACAGATACGCAGTATTTT. It translates to CASSQRTSTDTQYF.